This entry lists 15 T cell receptor beta chains sequenced from one sample in a study of tissue T cells after allogeneic stem cell transplantation. This table comes from immunoSEQ multiplex PCR, and its TCRdb copy is limited to in-frame clones, with some not included. The table lists fewer than 30,000 clones, around 79% of them singletons. The sample was tissue from the ileum, taken at autopsy. The receptor source for this set is a female donor over 55 with lung cancer.

The chain recombines TRBV6-5 with TRBJ1-4; D gene unclear. The V gene's germline CDR1 is MNHEY and CDR2 SVGAGI. The CDR3 extends over 14 amino acids. V lost 2 bases to trimming and J lost 7 bases, with 11 bases between them. CDR3 loop: CASSYARASEKLFF. The CDR3 nucleotides are TGTGCCAGCAGTTACGCAAGGGCCTCTGAAAAACTGTTTTTT.

The V call is TRBV7-9, the J call TRBJ1-4; no clear D gene. The germline V gene encodes CDR1 SEHNR and CDR2 FQNEAQ (reference sequence). The V end was cut by 5 bases, the J end by 0 bases, with 7 bases between. This CDR3 is 14 amino acids long. CDR3 in amino acids: CASSIHATNEKLFF. In DNA form, the CDR3 reads TGTGCCAGCAGCATACACGCAACTAATGAAAAACTGTTTTTT.

The rearrangement joins TRBV6-5 to TRBJ1-5, with 10 bases fitting TRBD1. CDR1 is MNHEY, CDR2 SVGAGI, per germline. This CDR3 has 13 amino acids. V dropped 6 bases and J dropped 5; count of bases not matched to a gene: 1. The CDR3 region has the DNA TGTGCCAGCAGGGGGACAGGGGATCAGCCCCAGCATTTT. The encoded protein is CASRGTGDQPQHF.

The chain recombines TRBV6-6 with TRBJ2-1; D not certain. V lost 0 bases, J lost 4 bases, and 7 bases lay in between. Germline CDR1 MNHNY, CDR2 SVGAGI (reference sequence). This CDR3 is 14 amino acids long. CDR3 in amino acids: CASSYSRVYNEQFF. The CDR3 region has the DNA TGTGCCAGCAGTTACTCTCGGGTTTACAATGAGCAGTTCTTC.

In its sample, this clone was seen once. V usage is TRBV10-3 and J usage is TRBJ2-7; D gene uncertain. The ends were cut back, 8 bases at V and 0 bases at J, with 11 bases in the middle. Germline CDR1 and CDR2: ENHRY and SYGVKD. The CDR3 loop spans 13 amino acids. CDR3 sequence: CAIGEQSSYEQYF. CDR3 bases: TGTGCCATCGGGGAACAGAGCTCCTACGAGCAGTACTTC.

J is TRBJ2-1 and V is TRBV11-3; D uncertain. The germline gives CDR1 SGHNT, CDR2 YENEEA. The CDR3 sequence is 14 residues long. V lost 2 bases to trimming and J lost 6 bases, with 11 bases between them. CDR3 sequence (DNA): TGTGCCAGCAGCTTATACTCCAACTCCAATGAGCAGTTCTTC. Its protein is CASSLYSNSNEQFF.

There are a few counts of this clone. V and J are TRBV5-1 and TRBJ2-1, with D maybe TRBD1 (5 bases). The length of the CDR3 is 14 residues. The germline V gene encodes CDR1 SGHRS and CDR2 YFSETQ. V dropped 5 bases and J dropped 4 bases, with 13 bases sitting between them. CDR3 DNA sequence: TGCGCCAGCAGGATAGGGGAACGTTACAATGAGCAGTTCTTC. Encoded protein: CASRIGERYNEQFF.

The chain uses TRBV19 and TRBJ1-1; tentatively, D is TRBD1 (5 bases). The CDR3 runs 15 residues. V was shortened by 3 bases and J by 4 bases, with 15 bases between the two germline ends. The germline gives CDR1 LNHDA, CDR2 SQIVND (reference sequence). As DNA, the CDR3 is TGTGCCAGTAGTATCCAGGGCACCTCCCCCACTGAAGCTTTCTTT. It codes for CASSIQGTSPTEAFF.

This clone has a single count. The chain combines TRBV4-2 with TRBJ2-7, with D possibly being TRBD1 or TRBD2 (6 bases each). Trimming stripped 0 bases from V and 5 bases from J, with 14 bases between. CDR1 LGHNA and CDR2 YNFKEQ come from the germline V gene. This CDR3 spans 15 amino acids. The CDR3 region has the DNA TGTGCCAGCAGCCAAGATAGGAGGGGGGCCGACGAGCAGTACTTC. This encodes CASSQDRRGADEQYF.

The chain joins TRBV19 to TRBJ1-6, with 7 bases identical to TRBD1. The CDR3 runs to 19 residues. CDR1 and CDR2 from the germline V gene are LNHDA and SQIVND (reference sequence). V lost 4 bases, J lost 0 bases, and 12 bases stayed unmatched. CDR3 bases: TGTGCCAGTAGTAGGGCCCGACAGGGTGGGAGCTCCTATAATTCACCCCTCCACTTT. Translating gives CASSRARQGGSSYNSPLHF.

This chain links TRBV11-3 with TRBJ2-2; tentative D call: TRBD2 (5 bases). The CDR3 runs to 15 residues. Germline V lookup: CDR1 SGHNT, CDR2 YENEEA. V shed 5 bases and J shed 4 bases, with 14 bases lying between them. The CDR3 DNA reads as TGTGCCAGCAGCCACGCCTCGGGGTCCACCGGGGAGCTGTTTTTT. Encoded protein: CASSHASGSTGELFF. The full variable domain, completed using reference TRBV11-3 and TRBJ2-2, is EAGVVQSPRYKIIEKKQPVAFWCNPISGHNTLYWYLQNLGQGPELLIRYENEEAVDDSQLPKDRFSAERLKGVDSTLKIQPAELGDSAVYLCASSHASGSTGELFFGEGSRLTVL.

The chain couples TRBV30 to TRBJ2-4; 7 nucleotides match TRBD2. Germline CDR1 reads GTSNPN; CDR2 reads SVGIG (reference sequence). Trimming at V came to 4 bases and at J to 0 bases, leaving 6 bases not matched to a gene. The length of the CDR3 is 15 residues. CDR3 in amino acids: CAWTKRDLAKNIQYF. CDR3 sequence (DNA): TGTGCCTGGACCAAGCGGGACTTAGCCAAAAACATTCAGTACTTC. The full variable domain, rest sourced from reference TRBV30 and TRBJ2-4, is SQTIHQWPATLVQPVGSPLSLECTVEGTSNPNLYWYRQAAGRGLQLLFYSVGIGQISSEVPQNLSASRPQDRQFILSSKKLLLSDSGFYLCAWTKRDLAKNIQYFGAGTRLSVL.

The gene calls are TRBV5-4 and TRBJ2-1, with 9 bases identical to TRBD2. V shed 1 base and J 0 bases; nucleotides not matched to a gene: 5. Per the germline V gene, CDR1 is SGHNT and CDR2 is YYREEE (reference sequence). The CDR3 runs 17 residues. The CDR3 spells CASSLFAGGSSYNEQFF. CDR3 nucleotide sequence: TGTGCCAGCAGCTTGTTCGCGGGGGGGAGCTCCTACAATGAGCAGTTCTTC. Full variable domain (outside the CDR3, taken from reference TRBV5-4 and TRBJ2-1): ETGVTQSPTHLIKTRGQQVTLRCSSQSGHNTVSWYQQALGQGPQFIFQYYREEENGRGNFPPRFSGLQFPNYSSELNVNALELDDSALYLCASSLFAGGSSYNEQFFGPGTRLTVL.

The J gene is TRBJ2-2, the V gene TRBV9, with D possibly matching TRBD2 (5 bases). This CDR3 contains 14 residues. CDR1 SGDLS and CDR2 YYNGEE come from the germline V gene. Trimming took off 3 bases at V and 1 base at J, with 7 bases between the two ends. The CDR3 reads CASSADWNTGELFF. The CDR3 nucleotides read TGTGCCAGCAGCGCGGACTGGAACACCGGGGAGCTGTTTTTT.

The V and J genes are TRBV5-4 and TRBJ2-3; perhaps TRBD2 as D (6 bases). The CDR3 has 18 residues. V was shortened by 4 bases and J by 0 bases, with 21 bases between the two germline ends. From germline, CDR1 is SGHNT and CDR2 YYREEE (reference sequence). CDR3 amino acids: CASSGTLQVLFSTDTQYF. As DNA, the CDR3 is TGTGCCAGCAGCGGGACTTTACAGGTACTCTTTAGCACAGATACGCAGTATTTT.